This T cell receptor (beta chain) was sequenced for a study of blood T cell repertoires in COVID-19. Study overall: Material from acute and convalescent COVID-19 was sourced from the United States, Italy and Spain. PBMCs, B-cell-depleted T cells, or T cells were the source of the cDNA or gDNA that made up the material.

As originally analysed: Counts of nucleated cells, estimated from reference gene primer amplification, were obtained. Generated by immunoSEQ multiplex PCR, the TCRdb table keeps only in-frame clones and is missing some. For V, J and clone size, that table is used; D and trimming come from the DNA. The data show some 100,000 clones, roughly 89% seen once. There are 14 residues in the CDR3. Trimming stripped 7 bases from V and 3 bases from J, with 16 bases between. Germline-derived CDR1 and CDR2 are SGHTA and FQGTGA. Input material: peripheral blood. This sequence joins TRBV7-3 and TRBJ2-7; no definite D call. The clonotype originates from a woman of 80 years or more with active COVID-19. In nucleotides, the CDR3 is TGTGCCAGCACCACGTCCCACATTGGCTACGAGCAGTACTTC. This encodes CASTTSHIGYEQYF.